This TCR beta chain is from a study of regulatory T cells in long-lasting Graves disease. General study results and limits: The analysis examined peripheral blood only and excluded thyroid tissue. With persistent disease, TRBV28, TRBJ1-2 and TRBJ2-5 were the favored segments.

This clonotype was picked up many times. Its antigen is unknown. Germline lookup yields CDR1 MDHEN and CDR2 SYDVKM. The CDR3 has 15 amino acids. Deletions cut 5 bases from V and 10 bases from J, with 20 bases between. Researchers made TCR beta libraries by using iRepertoire HTBI primers and running Arm-PCR on CDR3 regions. TCRdb used MiXCR to reprocess the multiplex PCR reads, holding one entry per CDR3 protein. This table holds 500,000 or so distinct CDR3 sequences, 16% found once. Stated time point: newly diagnosed GD, antithyroid drugs for less than 3 months. The TCR library was prepared using RNA isolated from PBMCs. From an endocrinology department in Xi'an, China, came the patients. These sequences were also reported in another study, on T cells in Graves' hyperthyroidism and ophthalmopathy. This second study says: Ophthalmopathy was model-predicted a median approximately 6.9 months pre-onset.

The TCR originated in a woman aged 40-60 years with Graves disease. The chain joins TRBV28 to TRBJ1-4; D gene unclear. The source material was peripheral blood mononuclear cells (PBMCs), sampled at new diagnosis, from a patient treated with antithyroid drugs. CDR3 region: CASSPTGSGQGKLFF. The CDR3 nucleotides are TGTGCCAGCAGTCCAACGGGCTCCGGCCAAGGAAAACTGTTTTTT.